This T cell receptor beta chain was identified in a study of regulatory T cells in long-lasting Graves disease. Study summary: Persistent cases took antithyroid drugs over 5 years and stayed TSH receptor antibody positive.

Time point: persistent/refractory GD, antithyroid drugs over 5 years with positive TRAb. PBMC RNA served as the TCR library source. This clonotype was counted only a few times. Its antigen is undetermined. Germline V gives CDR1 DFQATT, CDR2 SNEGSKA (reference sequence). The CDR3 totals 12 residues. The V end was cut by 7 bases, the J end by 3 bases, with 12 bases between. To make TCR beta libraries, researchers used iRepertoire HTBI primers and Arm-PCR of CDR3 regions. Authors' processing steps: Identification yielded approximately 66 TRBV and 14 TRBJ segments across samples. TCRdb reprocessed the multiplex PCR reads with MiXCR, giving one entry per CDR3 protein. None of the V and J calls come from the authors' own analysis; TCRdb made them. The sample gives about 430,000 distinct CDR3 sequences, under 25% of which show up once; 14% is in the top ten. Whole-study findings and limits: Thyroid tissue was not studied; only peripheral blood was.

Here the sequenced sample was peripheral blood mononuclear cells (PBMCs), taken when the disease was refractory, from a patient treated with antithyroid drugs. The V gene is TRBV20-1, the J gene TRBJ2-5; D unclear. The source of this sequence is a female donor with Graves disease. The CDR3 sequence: CSGAGDKETQYF. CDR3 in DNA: TGCAGTGGGGCCGGAGATAAAGAGACCCAGTACTTC.